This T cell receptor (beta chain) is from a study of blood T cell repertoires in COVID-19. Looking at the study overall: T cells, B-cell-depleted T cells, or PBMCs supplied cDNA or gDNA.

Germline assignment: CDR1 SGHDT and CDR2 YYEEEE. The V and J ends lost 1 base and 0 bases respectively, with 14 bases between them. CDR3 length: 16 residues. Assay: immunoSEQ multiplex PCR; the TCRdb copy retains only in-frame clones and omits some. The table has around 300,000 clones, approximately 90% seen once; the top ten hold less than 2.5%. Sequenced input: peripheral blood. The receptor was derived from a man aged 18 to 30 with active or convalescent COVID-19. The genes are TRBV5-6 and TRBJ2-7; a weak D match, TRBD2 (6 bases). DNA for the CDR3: TGTGCCAGCAGCTTGATAGGGGAGGCTGGCTCCTACGAGCAGTACTTC. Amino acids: CASSLIGEAGSYEQYF.